Each of the 26 T cell receptor beta chains below was sequenced from the same sample in a study of T cell changes during pregnancy in multiple sclerosis (dated by TCRdb to about 2019). Libraries were built with the immunoSEQ multiplex PCR assay. TCRdb stores this immuneACCESS table with in-frame sequences only. Part of the clones is absent; in the studies checked, under half of the shortfall reflects unresolved V genes, and no reason is known for the rest. The sample has 120,000 or so clones on record, 90% to 95% of them singletons. The ten largest clonotypes hold less than 7.5% of the sample. Sequenced material: peripheral blood, taken before pregnancy. The receptors originated from a female donor with multiple sclerosis, enrolled in a pregnancy study.

The rearrangement links TRBV28 to TRBJ1-1; 7 bases align to TRBD1. Germline lookup yields CDR1 MDHEN and CDR2 SYDVKM. J was trimmed by 5 bases and V by 7 bases; bases with no gene match: 7. This CDR3 is built from 13 residues. The CDR3 here is CASTQTGVTEAFF. The DNA of the CDR3 is TGTGCCAGCACTCAAACAGGGGTGACTGAAGCTTTCTTT.

The CDR3 region is CASSFSGTAYEQYF. In DNA, the CDR3 is TGTGCCAGCAGTTTTAGCGGAACCGCCTACGAGCAGTACTTC. The chain combines TRBV6-5 with TRBJ2-7; maybe TRBD2 (6 bases). Trimming left V 4 bases short and J 2 bases short, with 12 bases between. CDR3 length equals 14 residues. Germline lookup yields CDR1 MNHEY and CDR2 SVGAGI.

The V and J genes are TRBV6-1 and TRBJ1-5; 8 nucleotides match TRBD1. V gave up 5 bases and J gave up 3 bases; unmatched junction bases: 6. CDR1 is MNHNS, CDR2 SASEGT, per germline. CDR3 size: 15 residues. CDR3 sequence reads: CASSQWTGINQPQHF. The CDR3 coding sequence is TGTGCCAGCAGTCAATGGACAGGGATCAATCAGCCCCAGCATTTT.

The chain recombines TRBV4-2 with TRBJ2-3, with a tentative D call TRBD2 (7 bases). Looked up from germline, CDR1 is LGHNA and CDR2 is YNFKEQ. Trimming took off 0 bases at V and 4 bases at J, with 14 bases between the two ends. The CDR3 contains 16 residues. DNA of the CDR3: TGTGCCAGCAGCCAAGAGGAAACGGGGGGCCCAGATACGCAGTATTTT. Protein sequence: CASSQEETGGPDTQYF.

The gene calls are TRBV6-5 and TRBJ2-7; 7 nucleotides align to TRBD2. Germline loops: CDR1 MNHEY, CDR2 SVGAGI. There are 15 residues in the CDR3. V shed 0 bases, J shed 1 base, and the junction held 3 bases outside the gene matches. The CDR3 coding sequence is TGTGCCAGCAGTTACTCGCCTAGCGGATCCTACGAGCAGTACTTC. Protein sequence: CASSYSPSGSYEQYF.

The chain uses TRBV5-5 and TRBJ2-1; possible D gene TRBD2, 5 bases. CDR1 and CDR2 (germline): SGHKS, YYEKEE (reference sequence). The V end lost 3 bases, the J end lost 1 base, and 14 bases lay between the germline ends. The CDR3 runs 16 residues. This CDR3 reads CASSSPYGGSYNEQFF. In nucleotides, the CDR3 is TGTGCCAGCAGCTCACCTTATGGCGGGTCCTACAATGAGCAGTTCTTC.

This clone was picked up one time. The rearrangement links TRBV5-1 to TRBJ2-5; D is undetermined. CDR3 length equals 13 residues. CDR1 and CDR2 (germline): SGHRS, YFSETQ. Trimming cost V 4 bases and J 5 bases, with 12 bases left between them. CDR3 region: CASSTPRGETQYF. The DNA for the CDR3 is TGCGCCAGCAGCACGCCGCGAGGCGAGACCCAGTACTTC.

The chain links TRBV19 to TRBJ2-2, with D possibly matching TRBD1 (6 bases). The V and J ends lost 8 bases and 4 bases respectively, with 11 bases between them. CDR3 length equals 13 residues. Germline V gene data show CDR1 as LNHDA and CDR2 as SQIVND (reference sequence). CDR3 amino acids: CASSRGITGELFF. The DNA for the CDR3 is TGTGCCAGTTCCAGGGGTATCACCGGGGAGCTGTTTTTT.

This clone was seen a single time. V gene TRBV27 combines with J gene TRBJ2-2, with D maybe TRBD2 (5 bases). The CDR3 length is 15 residues. Germline CDR1 is MNHEY and CDR2 is SMNVEV (reference sequence). Trimming cost V 4 bases and J 6 bases, with 15 bases left between them. Written as DNA, the CDR3 is TGTGCCAGCAGTTCCGGCCGAGGGAATGCCGGGGAGCTGTTTTTT. Translation gives CASSSGRGNAGELFF.

The chain joins TRBV5-1 to TRBJ2-7, with 12 bases aligning to TRBD2. This CDR3 is built from 17 residues. Germline trimming cut 2 bases from V and 6 bases from J; bases unmatched to any gene: 12. The germline CDR1 and CDR2 sequences are SGHRS and YFSETQ. CDR3 region: CASSLQGTSGSPAEQYF. The CDR3 DNA sequence: TGCGCCAGCAGCTTACAGGGGACTAGCGGGTCCCCCGCCGAGCAGTACTTC. Full variable domain (outside the CDR3, taken from reference TRBV5-1 and TRBJ2-7): KAGVTQTPRYLIKTRGQQVTLSCSPISGHRSVSWYQQTPGQGLQFLFEYFSETQRNKGNFPGRFSGRQFSNSRSEMNVSTLELGDSALYLCASSLQGTSGSPAEQYFGPGTRLTVT.

V gene TRBV5-5 combines with J gene TRBJ1-5; 7 bases fit TRBD1. V gave up 4 bases and J gave up 4 bases; unmatched junction bases: 14. CDR3 size: 17 residues. Germline assignment: CDR1 SGHKS and CDR2 YYEKEE (reference sequence). CDR3 coding DNA: TGTGCCAGCAGCCCAGCTGAGAGCAGGGGGTCTAATCAGCCCCAGCATTTT. Its protein is CASSPAESRGSNQPQHF.

This clone was recorded once. The chain combines TRBV4-1 with TRBJ1-4; D is unclear. V was trimmed by 0 bases and J by 5 bases, leaving 10 bases between them. Looked up from germline, CDR1 is MGHRA and CDR2 is YSYEKL. This CDR3 comprises 15 residues. CDR3 protein: CASSQETVRNEKLFF. In DNA form, the CDR3 reads TGCGCCAGCAGCCAAGAAACAGTCCGAAATGAAAAACTGTTTTTT.

The chain joins TRBV4-1 to TRBJ2-3, with 9 bases matching TRBD2. Germline V gene sequence: CDR1 MGHRA, CDR2 YSYEKL. V shed 0 bases, J shed 4 bases, and the junction held 5 bases outside the gene matches. CDR3 length: 16 residues. CDR3 nucleotide sequence: TGCGCCAGCAGCCAAGAATTGGCGGGAGGGCCAGATACGCAGTATTTT. Translation: CASSQELAGGPDTQYF.

This clone was found once. Other DNA sequences from this sample encode an identical CDR3 as well. The chain couples TRBV5-1 to TRBJ1-2; D is unclear. CDR3 length: 13 amino acids. Germline lookup yields CDR1 SGHRS and CDR2 YFSETQ. V lost 0 bases and J lost 0, with 3 bases in between. This CDR3 is CASSLDSNYGYTF. The DNA of the CDR3 is TGCGCCAGCAGCTTGGACTCTAACTATGGCTACACCTTC.

This chain links TRBV6-5 with TRBJ1-5; a weak D match, TRBD1 (5 bases). The CDR3 has 13 residues. Germline loops: CDR1 MNHEY, CDR2 SVGAGI. V lost 6 bases and J 9 bases, leaving 15 bases between the germline ends. Here the CDR3 reads CASSQIGGGPQHF. In nucleotides, the CDR3 is TGTGCCAGCAGCCAGATTGGGGGAGGGCCCCAGCATTTT.

The chain joins TRBV14 to TRBJ1-1; D is uncertain. Trimming removed 5 bases at V and 4 bases at J, with 14 bases between. The CDR3 has 14 residues. Germline CDR1 and CDR2: SGHDN and FVKESK. In DNA, the CDR3 is TGTGCCAGCAGCTTCAACATGGGAGCCACTGAAGCTTTCTTT. Its translation: CASSFNMGATEAFF.

The V gene is TRBV2, the J gene TRBJ2-7; TRBD2 matches at 9 bases. V shed 5 bases, J shed 1 base, and the junction held 3 bases outside the gene matches. This CDR3 region has 14 residues. Germline V CDR1 and CDR2: SNHLY, FYNNEI. The CDR3 sequence is CASSQSGRSYEQYF. In nucleotides, the CDR3 is TGTGCCAGCAGTCAGAGCGGGAGGTCCTACGAGCAGTACTTC.

The chain uses TRBV5-4 and TRBJ1-3; 10 bases agree with TRBD1. The CDR3 has 17 amino acids. V trimming: 4 bases; J trimming: 2 bases; junction bases outside the gene matches: 9. The V gene's germline CDR1 is SGHNT and CDR2 YYREEE (reference sequence). In DNA form, the CDR3 reads TGTGCCAGCAGCCCGGGACAGGGGCTACGGACTGGAAACACCATATATTTT. Its protein is CASSPGQGLRTGNTIYF.

This clone was counted between two and nine times. In nucleotides, the CDR3 is TGTGCCAGCTTCCGAAGGGACTGGGGATCGAACACCATATATTTT. Its translation is CASFRRDWGSNTIYF. The chain employs TRBV6-1 and TRBJ1-3; weak D call: TRBD1 (5 bases). The germline V and J ends were trimmed by 8 bases and 7 bases, with 21 bases remaining between them. This CDR3 has 15 amino acids. The germline CDR1 and CDR2 sequences are MNHNS and SASEGT.

This clone was seen just once. The V call is TRBV7-2, the J call TRBJ2-7; 10 bases fit TRBD2. V gave up 1 base and J gave up 0 bases; unmatched junction bases: 6. Germline CDR1 and CDR2: SGHTA and FQGNSA. The CDR3 covers 17 residues. The CDR3 DNA follows: TGTGCCAGCAGCTTAGGACTAGCGGGTCAAAGCTCCTACGAGCAGTACTTC. It is translated as CASSLGLAGQSSYEQYF.

V usage is TRBV15 and J usage is TRBJ1-1; a possible D gene is TRBD1 (5 bases). V gave up 1 base and J gave up 4 bases, with 13 bases separating them. This CDR3 is 15 amino acids long. CDR1 and CDR2 from the germline V gene are LNHNV and YYDKDF (reference sequence). In DNA, the CDR3 is TGTGCCACCAGCAGAGCCGGCCATCAGGGCACTGAAGCTTTCTTT. Its protein product is CATSRAGHQGTEAFF.

V usage is TRBV6-8 and J usage is TRBJ1-5; 12 nucleotides match TRBD1. V was clipped by 1 base and J by 1 base; unmatched bases: 8. The germline CDR1 and CDR2 sequences are MNHGY and SAAAGT. CDR3 size: 19 residues. For the CDR3, the DNA is TGTGCCAGCAGTTACTTTGGGACAGGGGGCTTGGGGAGCAATCAGCCCCAGCATTTT. Protein product: CASSYFGTGGLGSNQPQHF.

The chain combines TRBV6-6 with TRBJ2-1, with D perhaps matching TRBD2 (5 bases). With 0 bases removed from V and 3 bases from J, the gap between germline ends came to 6 bases. This CDR3 spans 14 amino acids. Germline CDR1 MNHNY, CDR2 SVGAGI (reference sequence). The CDR3 loop reads CASSYSSDYNEQFF. CDR3 DNA sequence: TGTGCCAGCAGTTACTCTAGCGACTACAATGAGCAGTTCTTC.

The rearrangement uses TRBV15 and TRBJ2-1; maybe TRBD2 (6 bases). The length of the CDR3 is 12 residues. V lost 3 bases, J lost 13 bases, and 13 bases lay in between. Germline loops: CDR1 LNHNV, CDR2 YYDKDF (reference sequence). The CDR3 nucleotides read TGTGCCACCAGCAGGGAACTAGCCTCCCAGTTCTTC. It translates to CATSRELASQFF.

The genes are TRBV7-2 and TRBJ1-2, with D hard to call. In germline, CDR1 is SGHTA, CDR2 FQGNSA. The CDR3 has 17 residues. V lost 4 bases and J 2 bases, leaving 20 bases between the germline ends. The CDR3 spells CASSYRDITKGNYGYTF. The CDR3 nucleotides are TGTGCCAGCAGCTACCGGGATATTACGAAAGGGAACTATGGCTACACCTTC.

J is TRBJ1-5 and V is TRBV30, with TRBD1 matching 10 bases. Germline CDR1 and CDR2: GTSNPN and SVGIG (reference sequence). The V gene end was trimmed by 2 bases and the J gene end by 0 bases; junction bases not matched to a gene: 7. This CDR3 region has 17 residues. The CDR3: CAWSWGQGSGSNQPQHF. CDR3 in DNA: TGTGCCTGGAGTTGGGGACAGGGGAGCGGTAGCAATCAGCCCCAGCATTTT.